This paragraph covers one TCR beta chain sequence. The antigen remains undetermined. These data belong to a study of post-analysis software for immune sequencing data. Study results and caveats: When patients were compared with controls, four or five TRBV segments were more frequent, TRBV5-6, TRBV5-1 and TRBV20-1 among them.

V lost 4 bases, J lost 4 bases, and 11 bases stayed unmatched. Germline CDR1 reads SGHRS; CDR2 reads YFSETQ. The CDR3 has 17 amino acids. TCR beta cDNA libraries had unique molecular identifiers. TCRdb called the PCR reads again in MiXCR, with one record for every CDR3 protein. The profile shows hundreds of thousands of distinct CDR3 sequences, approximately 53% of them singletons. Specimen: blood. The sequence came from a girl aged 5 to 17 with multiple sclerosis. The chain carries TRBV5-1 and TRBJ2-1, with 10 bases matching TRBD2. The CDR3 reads CASSPTQAGGMYNEQFF. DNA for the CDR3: TGCGCCAGCAGCCCCACTCAAGCGGGAGGGATGTACAATGAGCAGTTCTTC.